Shown below are 11 T cell receptor beta chains from a single sample sequenced in a study of neoadjuvant anti-PD-1 for oral cavity cancer. Assay: immunoSEQ multiplex PCR; the TCRdb copy retains only in-frame clones and omits some. The sample carries tens of thousands of clones, about 36% recorded once. Time point given: after neoadjuvant nivolumab, at surgical resection. Sample: tumor tissue, taken after nivolumab (anti-PD-1) treatment. These receptors were obtained from a person aged 40 to 85 with oral cavity squamous cell carcinoma.

This clone was detected a few times. The V and J genes are TRBV2 and TRBJ2-7, with D perhaps matching TRBD2 (6 bases). Germline V CDR1 and CDR2: SNHLY, FYNNEI. The CDR3 covers 13 residues. Trimming stripped 10 bases from V and 1 base from J, with 14 bases between. Here the CDR3 reads CAMEGEFSYEQYF. DNA of the CDR3: TGTGCCATGGAGGGAGAGTTTTCCTACGAGCAGTACTTC.

This sequence joins TRBV19 and TRBJ2-5; tentative D call: TRBD2 (6 bases). The CDR3 loop spans 14 amino acids. Trimming left V 2 bases short and J 4 bases short, with 11 bases between. Germline V gene lookup returns CDR1 LNHDA and CDR2 SQIVND (reference sequence). For the CDR3, the DNA is TGTGCCAGTAGTATATTCCAGGGAGGAGAGACCCAGTACTTC. Encoded protein: CASSIFQGGETQYF.

CDR3 loop: CASSPRRAYRGNQPQHF. The CDR3 DNA sequence: TGTGCCAGCAGTCCACGCCGGGCGTACAGGGGAAATCAGCCCCAGCATTTT. The V and J genes are TRBV28 and TRBJ1-5, with 7 positions matching TRBD1. There are 17 residues in the CDR3. Germline values: CDR1 MDHEN, CDR2 SYDVKM. V shed 5 bases, J shed 4 bases, and the junction held 14 bases outside the gene matches.

The chain links TRBV7-9 to TRBJ2-3, with a tentative D call TRBD2 (6 bases). The CDR3 sequence is 14 residues long. V dropped 1 base and J dropped 1 base, with 6 bases sitting between them. The V gene's germline CDR1 is SEHNR and CDR2 FQNEAQ (reference sequence). CDR3 in amino acids: CASSLERGTDTQYF. In nucleotides, the CDR3 is TGTGCCAGCAGCTTAGAGCGGGGCACAGATACGCAGTATTTT.

The chain links TRBV7-8 to TRBJ2-5; D remains unclear. The CDR3 has 13 amino acids. Germline V lookup: CDR1 SGHVS, CDR2 FQNEAQ. The V end was cut by 1 base, the J end by 3 bases, with 6 bases between. CDR3 in DNA: TGTGCCAGCAGCTTAGGCCCCAAAGAGACCCAGTACTTC. It specifies CASSLGPKETQYF.

This clone was recorded a few times. The chain employs TRBV28 and TRBJ2-2, with D possibly matching TRBD1 (5 bases). The germline CDR1 and CDR2 sequences are MDHEN and SYDVKM. V was shortened by 6 bases and J by 4 bases, with 9 bases between the two germline ends. The CDR3 covers 13 residues. The chain's CDR3 is CASRDRGTGELFF. As DNA, the CDR3 is TGTGCCAGCAGGGATAGGGGCACCGGGGAGCTGTTTTTT.

The chain combines TRBV11-1 with TRBJ2-7; possibly TRBD1 or TRBD2 for D (5 bases each). Germline CDR1 reads SGHAT; CDR2 reads FQDESV (reference sequence). This CDR3 contains 13 residues. V was shortened by 5 bases and J by 1 base, with 9 bases between the two germline ends. In nucleotides, the CDR3 is TGTGCCAGCAGCGGGGGTAGGTCCTACGAGCAGTACTTC. Translating gives CASSGGRSYEQYF. The variable domain in full, completed from reference TRBV11-1 and TRBJ2-7, reads EAEVAQSPRYKITEKSQAVAFWCDPISGHATLYWYRQILGQGPELLVQFQDESVVDDSQLPKDRFSAERLKGVDSTLKIQPAELGDSAMYLCASSGGRSYEQYFGPGTRLTVT.

The chain recombines TRBV9 with TRBJ2-7; D is unclear. V shed 2 bases and J shed 5 bases, with 17 bases lying between them. The CDR3 sequence is 15 residues long. Germline CDR1 is SGDLS and CDR2 is YYNGEE. The CDR3 here is CASSVEPHVRDEQYF. Here the CDR3 DNA reads TGTGCCAGCAGCGTTGAACCCCACGTGCGCGACGAGCAGTACTTC.

The chain uses TRBV27 and TRBJ1-5; D uncertain. Trimming pared 2 bases from V and 0 bases from J, leaving 5 bases between. Germline CDR1 reads MNHEY; CDR2 reads SMNVEV (reference sequence). CDR3 length equals 14 residues. CDR3 sequence reads: CASSLRYSNQPQHF. The DNA of the CDR3 is TGTGCCAGCAGTTTACGGTATAGCAATCAGCCCCAGCATTTT.

There are a few counts of this clone. The chain combines TRBV5-1 with TRBJ2-4; D is uncertain. The CDR3 is 13 residues long. The germline CDR1 and CDR2 sequences are SGHRS and YFSETQ. Trimming pared 2 bases from V and 8 bases from J, leaving 11 bases between. As DNA, the CDR3 is TGCGCCAGCAGCTTTGGGGTTCTGGACATTCAGTACTTC. This codes for CASSFGVLDIQYF.

The rearrangement uses TRBV30 and TRBJ2-7; D is perhaps TRBD1 (5 bases). CDR1 is GTSNPN and CDR2 is SVGIG in the germline V gene (reference sequence). The CDR3 covers 12 residues. Trimming pared 2 bases from V and 6 bases from J, leaving 11 bases between. The CDR3 DNA sequence: TGTGCCTGGAGTCCGAATAGGGGCGAGCAGTACTTC. This encodes CAWSPNRGEQYF.